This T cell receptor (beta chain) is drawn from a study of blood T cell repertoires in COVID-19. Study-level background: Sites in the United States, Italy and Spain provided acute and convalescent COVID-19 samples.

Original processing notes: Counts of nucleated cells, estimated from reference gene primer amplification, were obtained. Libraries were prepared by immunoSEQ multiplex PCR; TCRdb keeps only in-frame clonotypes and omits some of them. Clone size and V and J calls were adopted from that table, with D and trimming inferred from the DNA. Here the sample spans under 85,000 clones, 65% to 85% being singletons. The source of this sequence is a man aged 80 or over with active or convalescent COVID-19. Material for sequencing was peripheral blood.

CDR3 DNA sequence: TGTGCCAGCAGCTTTCGTACGACTAGACCGTTTTCCTACAATGAGCAGTTCTTC. The encoded protein is CASSFRTTRPFSYNEQFF. The chain recombines TRBV7-2 with TRBJ2-1; a possible D gene is TRBD2 (6 bases). The CDR3 has 18 amino acids. The germline gives CDR1 SGHTA, CDR2 FQGNSA. V gave up 3 bases and J gave up 1 base, with 19 bases separating them.